These 5 T cell receptor beta chains share one sample of origin, sequenced in a study of response to subunit inactivated influenza vaccine. TCRdb re-analysed the RT-PCR reads in MiXCR, keeping a single row per CDR3 protein. The data contain 150,000 to 200,000 distinct CDR3 sequences, 10% to 15% of them seen just once; the ten biggest clones take up roughly 29%. The sample also formed part of further work on T cells expressing NK-cell markers. That paper adds: The authors generated TCR beta cDNA through 5'RACE template switching with UMIs.

The material was CD8+ T cells sorted from PBMCs, obtained 11 to 12 days after vaccination. These receptors were taken from a man aged 50-59 years who received an inactivated influenza vaccine.

This chain links TRBV10-3 with TRBJ2-3; 11 bases line up with TRBD2. Germline V lookup: CDR1 ENHRY, CDR2 SYGVKD. This CDR3 region has 16 residues. The V segment lost 2 bases and the J segment 2 bases; nucleotides outside the gene matches: 3. CDR3 residues: CAISEGTSGPTDTQYF. CDR3 DNA sequence: TGTGCCATCAGTGAGGGGACTAGCGGACCCACAGATACGCAGTATTTT.

This clonotype was picked up a small number of times. CDR3 bases: TGTGCCAGCAGCGTGGGACTAGGGGAAGAGACCCAGTACTTC. This translates into CASSVGLGEETQYF. This sequence joins TRBV9 and TRBJ2-5, with 8 bases aligning to TRBD2. From germline, CDR1 is SGDLS and CDR2 YYNGEE. The V gene end was trimmed by 2 bases and the J gene end by 3 bases; junction bases not matched to a gene: 3. The CDR3 has 14 residues.

In its sample, this clonotype was seen a few times. V gene TRBV2 combines with J gene TRBJ2-2; D gene unclear. With 0 bases removed from V and 6 bases from J, the gap between germline ends came to 11 bases. Germline loops: CDR1 SNHLY, CDR2 FYNNEI. This CDR3 contains 15 residues. CDR3 sequence: CASSEAAQRSGELFF. CDR3 sequence (DNA): TGTGCCAGCAGTGAAGCGGCACAACGGTCCGGGGAGCTGTTTTTT.

Only a few counts were recorded for this clonotype. This rearrangement joins TRBV7-2 to TRBJ2-1; D not resolved. With 7 bases removed from V and 8 bases from J, the gap between germline ends came to 12 bases. This CDR3 has 12 residues. Germline lookup yields CDR1 SGHTA and CDR2 FQGNSA. CDR3 region: CASTFLHDEQFF. The CDR3 DNA is TGTGCCAGCACCTTCCTTCATGATGAGCAGTTCTTC.

This clonotype turned up a few times. This chain uses TRBV5-6 with TRBJ2-3; D might be TRBD1 or TRBD2, each matching 5 bases. CDR1 SGHDT and CDR2 YYEEEE come from the germline V gene. V dropped 0 bases and J dropped 1 base, with 9 bases sitting between them. The CDR3 is 15 amino acids. CDR3 DNA: TGTGCCAGCAGCTTGGTCCAGGGACGCACAGATACGCAGTATTTT. It specifies CASSLVQGRTDTQYF. Supplemented by reference TRBV5-6 and TRBJ2-3, the full variable domain reads DAGVTQSPTHLIKTRGQQVTLRCSPKSGHDTVSWYQQALGQGPQFIFQYYEEEERQRGNFPDRFSGHQFPNYSSELNVNALLLGDSALYLCASSLVQGRTDTQYFGPGTRLTVL.